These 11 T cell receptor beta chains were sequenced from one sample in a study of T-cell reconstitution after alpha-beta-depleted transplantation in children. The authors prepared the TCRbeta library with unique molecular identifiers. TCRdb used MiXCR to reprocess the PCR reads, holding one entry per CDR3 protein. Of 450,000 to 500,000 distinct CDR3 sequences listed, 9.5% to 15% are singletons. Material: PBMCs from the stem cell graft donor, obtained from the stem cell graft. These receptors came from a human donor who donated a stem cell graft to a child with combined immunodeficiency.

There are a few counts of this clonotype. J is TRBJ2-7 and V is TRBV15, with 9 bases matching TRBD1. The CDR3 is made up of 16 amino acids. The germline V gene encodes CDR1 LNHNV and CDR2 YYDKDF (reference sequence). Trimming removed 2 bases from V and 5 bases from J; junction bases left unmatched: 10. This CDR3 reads CATSRSPRTGVDEQYF. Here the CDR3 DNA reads TGTGCCACCAGCAGATCACCACGGACAGGGGTAGACGAGCAGTACTTC.

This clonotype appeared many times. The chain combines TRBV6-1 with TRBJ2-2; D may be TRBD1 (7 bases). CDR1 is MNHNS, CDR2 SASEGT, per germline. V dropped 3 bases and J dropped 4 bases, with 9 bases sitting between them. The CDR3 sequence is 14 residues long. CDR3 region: CASSDRGATGELFF. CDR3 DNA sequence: TGTGCCAGCAGTGACAGGGGGGCCACCGGGGAGCTGTTTTTT.

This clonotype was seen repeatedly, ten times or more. CDR3 loop: CASSSRLAGIKETQYF. The DNA for the CDR3 is TGTGCCAGCAGCTCCCGACTAGCGGGGATAAAAGAGACCCAGTACTTC. V usage is TRBV7-2 and J usage is TRBJ2-5; TRBD2 matches 11 bases. CDR1 and CDR2 (germline): SGHTA, FQGNSA. V shed 4 bases and J 3 bases; nucleotides not matched to a gene: 7. The CDR3 totals 16 residues.

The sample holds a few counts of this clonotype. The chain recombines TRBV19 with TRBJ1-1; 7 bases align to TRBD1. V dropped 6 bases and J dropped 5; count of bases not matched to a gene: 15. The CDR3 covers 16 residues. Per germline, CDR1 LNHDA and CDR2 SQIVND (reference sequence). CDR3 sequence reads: CASRNRQGGVETEAFF. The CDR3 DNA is TGTGCCAGTAGAAATCGACAGGGAGGTGTGGAAACTGAAGCTTTCTTT.

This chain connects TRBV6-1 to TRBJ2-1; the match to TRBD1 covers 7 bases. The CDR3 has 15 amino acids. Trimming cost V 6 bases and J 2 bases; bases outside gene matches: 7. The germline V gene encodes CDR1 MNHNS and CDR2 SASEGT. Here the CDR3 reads CASRGDRDTYNEQFF. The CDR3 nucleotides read TGTGCCAGCAGAGGCGACAGGGACACCTACAATGAGCAGTTCTTC.

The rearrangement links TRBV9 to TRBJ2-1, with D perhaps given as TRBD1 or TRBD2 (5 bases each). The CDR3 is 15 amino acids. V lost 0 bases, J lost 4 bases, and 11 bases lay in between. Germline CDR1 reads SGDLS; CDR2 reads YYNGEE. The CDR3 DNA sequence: TGTGCCAGCAGCGTAGATGGGGGAATATACAATGAGCAGTTCTTC. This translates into CASSVDGGIYNEQFF.

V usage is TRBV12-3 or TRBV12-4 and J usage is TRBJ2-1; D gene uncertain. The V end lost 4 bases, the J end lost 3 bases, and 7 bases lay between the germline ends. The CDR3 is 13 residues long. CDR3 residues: CASSSSLYNEQFF. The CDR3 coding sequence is TGTGCCAGCAGTTCCTCCCTCTACAATGAGCAGTTCTTC.

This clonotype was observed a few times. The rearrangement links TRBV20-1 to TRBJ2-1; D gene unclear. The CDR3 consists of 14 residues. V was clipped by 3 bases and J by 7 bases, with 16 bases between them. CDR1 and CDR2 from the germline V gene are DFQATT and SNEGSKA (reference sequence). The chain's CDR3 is CSARLSPAVNEQFF. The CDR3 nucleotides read TGCAGTGCTAGGTTGTCCCCGGCGGTGAATGAGCAGTTCTTC.

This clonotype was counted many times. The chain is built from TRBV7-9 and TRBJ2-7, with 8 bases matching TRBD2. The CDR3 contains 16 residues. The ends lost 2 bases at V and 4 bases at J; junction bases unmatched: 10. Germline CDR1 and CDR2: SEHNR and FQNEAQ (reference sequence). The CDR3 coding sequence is TGTGCCAGCAGCTTACTCAGGCGGGAGGACGGATACGAGCAGTACTTC. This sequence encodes CASSLLRREDGYEQYF.

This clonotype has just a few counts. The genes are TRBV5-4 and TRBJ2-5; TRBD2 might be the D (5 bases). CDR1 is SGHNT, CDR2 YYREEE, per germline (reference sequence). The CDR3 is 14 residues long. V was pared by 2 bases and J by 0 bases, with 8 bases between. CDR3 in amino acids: CASSLLEDQETQYF. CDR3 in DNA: TGTGCCAGCAGCTTACTAGAGGACCAAGAGACCCAGTACTTC.

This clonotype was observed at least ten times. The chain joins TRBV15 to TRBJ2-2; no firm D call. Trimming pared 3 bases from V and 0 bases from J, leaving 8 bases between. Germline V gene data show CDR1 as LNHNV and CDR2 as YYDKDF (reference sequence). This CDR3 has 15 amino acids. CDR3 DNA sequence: TGTGCCACCAGCAGGAGGACGGCGAACACCGGGGAGCTGTTTTTT. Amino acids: CATSRRTANTGELFF.